The T cell receptor (beta chain) described here comes from a study of T cell repertoires in cytomegalovirus infection. In TCRdb, the reads were re-called with MiXCR into one record per CDR3 protein. The profile shows 75,000 to 100,000 distinct CDR3 sequences, approximately 32% of them singletons. This clonotype was seen only a few times. What it recognizes is unknown. Source: CD8+ T cells from cultured PBMCs, taken from culture after CMV antigen stimulation. The receptor's source is a human donor in good health (CMV status not recorded). Some clones in this sample may be carry-over from other donors' samples.

CDR3 DNA: TGCGCCAGCAGCCAAGTCGGAGGGGTCCAGCCCCAGCATTTT. This codes for CASSQVGGVQPQHF. The genes are TRBV4-1 and TRBJ1-5; tentatively, D is TRBD1 (5 bases). Trimming removed 1 base at V and 7 bases at J, with 11 bases between. This CDR3 has 14 amino acids. Germline assignment: CDR1 MGHRA and CDR2 YSYEKL.